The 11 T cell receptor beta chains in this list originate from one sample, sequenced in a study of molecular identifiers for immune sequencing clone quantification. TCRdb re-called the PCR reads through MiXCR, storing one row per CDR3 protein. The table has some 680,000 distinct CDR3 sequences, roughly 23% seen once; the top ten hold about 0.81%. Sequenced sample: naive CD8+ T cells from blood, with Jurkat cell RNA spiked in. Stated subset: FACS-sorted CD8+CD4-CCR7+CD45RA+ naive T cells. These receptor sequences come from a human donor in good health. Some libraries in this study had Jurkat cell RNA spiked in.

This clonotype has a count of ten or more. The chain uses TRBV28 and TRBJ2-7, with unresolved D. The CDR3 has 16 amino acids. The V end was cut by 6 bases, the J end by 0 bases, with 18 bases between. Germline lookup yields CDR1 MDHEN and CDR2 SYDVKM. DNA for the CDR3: TGTGCCAGCAGCCGTAACAGCTCCCCAAACTCCTACGAGCAGTACTTC. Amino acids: CASSRNSSPNSYEQYF.

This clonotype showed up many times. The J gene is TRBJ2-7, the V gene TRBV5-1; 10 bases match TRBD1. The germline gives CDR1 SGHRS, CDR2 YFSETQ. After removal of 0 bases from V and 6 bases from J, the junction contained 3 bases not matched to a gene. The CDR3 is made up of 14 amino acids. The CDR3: CASSLGQGASEQYF. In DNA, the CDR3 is TGCGCCAGCAGCTTGGGACAGGGGGCTTCCGAGCAGTACTTC.

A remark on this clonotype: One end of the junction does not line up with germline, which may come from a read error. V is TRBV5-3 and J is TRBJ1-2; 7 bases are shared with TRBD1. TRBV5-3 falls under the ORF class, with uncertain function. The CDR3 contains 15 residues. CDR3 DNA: TGTGCCAGCAGGCTTACAGGGGCCGGCAACTATGGCGACACCTTC. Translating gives CASRLTGAGNYGDTF.

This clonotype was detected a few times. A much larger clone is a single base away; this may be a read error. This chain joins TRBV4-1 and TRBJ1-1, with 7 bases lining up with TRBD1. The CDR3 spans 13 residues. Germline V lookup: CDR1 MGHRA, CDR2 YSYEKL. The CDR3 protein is CASSQTGYTEALF. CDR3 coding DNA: TGCGCCAGCAGCCAGACAGGGTACACTGAAGCTCTCTTT.

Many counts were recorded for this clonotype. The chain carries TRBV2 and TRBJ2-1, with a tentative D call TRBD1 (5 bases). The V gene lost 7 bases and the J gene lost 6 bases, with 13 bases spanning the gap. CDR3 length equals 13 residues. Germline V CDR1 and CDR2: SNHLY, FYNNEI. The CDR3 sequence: CASNWGRANEQFF. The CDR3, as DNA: TGTGCCAGCAATTGGGGCCGTGCCAATGAGCAGTTCTTC. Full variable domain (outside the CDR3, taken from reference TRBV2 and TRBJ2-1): EPEVTQTPSHQVTQMGQEVILRCVPISNHLYFYWYRQILGQKVEFLVSFYNNEISEKSEIFDDQFSVERPDGSNFTLKIRSTKLEDSAMYFCASNWGRANEQFFGPGTRLTVL.

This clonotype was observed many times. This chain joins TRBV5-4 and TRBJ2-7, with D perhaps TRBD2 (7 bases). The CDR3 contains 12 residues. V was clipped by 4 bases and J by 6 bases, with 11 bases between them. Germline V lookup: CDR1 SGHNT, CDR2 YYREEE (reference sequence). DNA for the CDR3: TGTGCCAGCAGCACGGGGGGCGGCGAGCAGTACTTC. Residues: CASSTGGGEQYF. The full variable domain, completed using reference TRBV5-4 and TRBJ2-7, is ETGVTQSPTHLIKTRGQQVTLRCSSQSGHNTVSWYQQALGQGPQFIFQYYREEENGRGNFPPRFSGLQFPNYSSELNVNALELDDSALYLCASSTGGGEQYFGPGTRLTVT.

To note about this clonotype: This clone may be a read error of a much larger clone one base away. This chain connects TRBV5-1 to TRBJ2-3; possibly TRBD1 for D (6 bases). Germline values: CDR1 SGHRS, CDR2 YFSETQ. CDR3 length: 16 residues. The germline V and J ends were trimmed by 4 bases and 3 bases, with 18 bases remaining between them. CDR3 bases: TGCGCCAGCAGCCCCCGGGACACGGGCGGGACAGATACGCAGTATTTT. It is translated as CASSPRDTGGTDTQYF. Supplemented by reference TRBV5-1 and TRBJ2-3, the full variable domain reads KAGVTQTPRYLIKTRGQQVTLSCSPISGHRSVSWYQQTPGQGLQFLFEYFSETQRNKGNFPGRFSGRQFSNSRSEMNVSTLELGDSALYLCASSPRDTGGTDTQYFGPGTRLTVL.

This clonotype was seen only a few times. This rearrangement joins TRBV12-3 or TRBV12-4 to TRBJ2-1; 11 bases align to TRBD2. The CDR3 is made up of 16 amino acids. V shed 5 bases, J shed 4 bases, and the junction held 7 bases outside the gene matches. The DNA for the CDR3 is TGTGCCAGCAGTCCACTAGCGGGAGCGGCATACAATGAGCAGTTCTTC. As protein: CASSPLAGAAYNEQFF.

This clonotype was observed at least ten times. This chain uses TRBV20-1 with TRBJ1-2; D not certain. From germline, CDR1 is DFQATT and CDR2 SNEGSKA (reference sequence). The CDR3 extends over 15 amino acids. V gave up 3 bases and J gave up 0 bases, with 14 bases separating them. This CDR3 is CSASTPRTTNYGYTF. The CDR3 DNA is TGCAGTGCTAGTACCCCCCGGACCACTAACTATGGCTACACCTTC.

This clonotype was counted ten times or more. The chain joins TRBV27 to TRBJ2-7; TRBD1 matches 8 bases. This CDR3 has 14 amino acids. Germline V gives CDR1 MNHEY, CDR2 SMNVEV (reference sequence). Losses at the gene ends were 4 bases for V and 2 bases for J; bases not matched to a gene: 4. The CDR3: CASSSRQGPYEQYF. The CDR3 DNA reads TGTGCCAGCAGTTCCCGACAGGGGCCCTACGAGCAGTACTTC.

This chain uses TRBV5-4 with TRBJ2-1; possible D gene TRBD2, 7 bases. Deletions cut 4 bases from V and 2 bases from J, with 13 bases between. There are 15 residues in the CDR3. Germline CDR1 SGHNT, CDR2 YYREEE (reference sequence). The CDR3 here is CASSGGGGTYNEQFF. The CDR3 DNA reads TGTGCCAGCAGCGGGGGGGGCGGCACCTACAATGAGCAGTTCTTC.